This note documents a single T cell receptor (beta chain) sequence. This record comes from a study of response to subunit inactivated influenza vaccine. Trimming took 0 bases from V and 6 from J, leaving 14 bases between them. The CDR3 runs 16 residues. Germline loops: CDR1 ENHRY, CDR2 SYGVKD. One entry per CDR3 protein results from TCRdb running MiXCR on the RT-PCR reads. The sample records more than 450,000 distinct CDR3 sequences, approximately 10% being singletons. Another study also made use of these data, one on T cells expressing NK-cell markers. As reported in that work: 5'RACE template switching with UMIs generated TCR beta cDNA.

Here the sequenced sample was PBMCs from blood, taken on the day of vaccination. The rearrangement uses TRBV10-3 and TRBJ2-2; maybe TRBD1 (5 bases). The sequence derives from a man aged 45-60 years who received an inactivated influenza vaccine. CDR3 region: CAISESSGPEAGELFF. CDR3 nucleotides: TGTGCCATCAGTGAGTCATCAGGGCCCGAGGCCGGGGAGCTGTTTTTT.